Following are 7 T cell receptor beta chains from one sample sequenced in a study of cytomegalovirus exposure and HLA in healthy donors. PCR used 60 Vbeta primers and 13 Jbeta primers. Profiled with immunoSEQ multiplex PCR; TCRdb holds only in-frame clones, not every one. The repertoire holds 140,000 to 150,000 clones, with about 84% as singletons. The sample consisted of PBMCs. All receptors come from a woman aged 18 to 35 in good health and CMV-seropositive.

Note on this clone: Other DNA sequences within the sample encode an identical CDR3. The chain has TRBV6-1 and TRBJ2-3; D is unclear. Germline V lookup: CDR1 MNHNS, CDR2 SASEGT. The germline V and J ends were trimmed by 4 bases and 1 base, with 9 bases remaining between them. CDR3 length: 14 amino acids. CDR3 in DNA: TGTGCCAGCAGTGGAGGATTCCGCACAGATACGCAGTATTTT. Its protein is CASSGGFRTDTQYF.

This clone was seen just once. The chain links TRBV6-5 to TRBJ2-7; 7 bases fit TRBD1. The CDR3 runs 14 residues. CDR1 is MNHEY, CDR2 SVGAGI, per germline. The trim removed 4 bases at V and 5 bases at J, leaving 8 bases unmatched. CDR3 in amino acids: CASSSGYRGHEQYF. For the CDR3, the DNA is TGTGCCAGCAGTTCCGGATACAGGGGACACGAGCAGTACTTC.

The J gene is TRBJ2-3, the V gene TRBV6-6; 8 bases are shared with TRBD1. After removal of 5 bases from V and 9 bases from J, the junction contained 1 base not matched to a gene. This CDR3 has 11 residues. From germline, CDR1 is MNHNY and CDR2 SVGAGI (reference sequence). The CDR3 region has the DNA TGTGCCAGCAGTACAGGGGGAACGCAGTATTTT. Translating it yields CASSTGGTQYF.

V is TRBV6-6 and J is TRBJ2-2, with 9 bases lining up with TRBD1. The CDR3 contains 16 residues. Germline-derived CDR1 and CDR2 are MNHNY and SVGAGI (reference sequence). After removal of 0 bases from V and 6 bases from J, the junction contained 5 bases not matched to a gene. The CDR3, as DNA: TGTGCCAGCAGTTACTCCCCGGGACAGGGCGCCGGGGAGCTGTTTTTT. Its protein is CASSYSPGQGAGELFF.

This clone was picked up a small number of times. The J gene is TRBJ2-5, the V gene TRBV30, with 10 bases aligning to TRBD2. The junction had 14 bases not matched to a gene; V was cut back by 2 bases and J by 5 bases. The germline gives CDR1 GTSNPN, CDR2 SVGIG (reference sequence). There are 17 residues in the CDR3. The CDR3 spells CAWSPAWGLAGDETQYF. The CDR3 bases are TGTGCCTGGAGTCCGGCTTGGGGGCTAGCGGGGGACGAGACCCAGTACTTC. Variable domain in full (rest from reference TRBV30 and TRBJ2-5): SQTIHQWPATLVQPVGSPLSLECTVEGTSNPNLYWYRQAAGRGLQLLFYSVGIGQISSEVPQNLSASRPQDRQFILSSKKLLLSDSGFYLCAWSPAWGLAGDETQYFGPGTRLLVL.

J is TRBJ2-7 and V is TRBV11-1; possible D gene TRBD2, 5 bases. Deletions cut 2 bases from V and 5 bases from J, with 10 bases between. Germline-derived CDR1 and CDR2 are SGHAT and FQDESV (reference sequence). The CDR3 consists of 13 residues. This chain's CDR3 is CASSLPLRDEQYF. Written as DNA, the CDR3 is TGTGCCAGCAGCTTACCCCTGAGGGACGAGCAGTACTTC.

V gene TRBV28 combines with J gene TRBJ2-7, with D tentatively TRBD1 (6 bases). V lost 3 bases, J lost 2 bases, and 8 bases lay in between. CDR1 and CDR2 from the germline V gene are MDHEN and SYDVKM. CDR3 size: 13 residues. The CDR3 DNA is TGTGCCAGCAGTTTGGGGGCGACCTACGAGCAGTACTTC. Translating it yields CASSLGATYEQYF.